The rows below give T cell receptor beta chains drawn from one sample of a study of molecular identifiers for immune sequencing clone quantification. Via MiXCR, TCRdb re-called the PCR reads, giving one row per CDR3 protein. In the table there are 460,000 or so distinct CDR3 sequences, roughly 26% of which are singletons. Material: naive CD8+ T cells from blood, with Jurkat cell RNA spiked in. All receptors come from a human donor in good health. Some libraries in this study had Jurkat cell RNA spiked in. Each CDR3 is given with its conserved first and last residue. The D gene is left open where the match is weak.

d_call,v_call,j_call,cdr3_aa
-,TRBV20-1,TRBJ2-7,CSASESYEQYF
TRBD2,TRBV6-5,TRBJ2-2,CASSSLGGRADGELFF
-,TRBV19,TRBJ2-7,CASSATGTYEQYF
TRBD2,TRBV29-1,TRBJ2-3,CSVDRNPLAGGTTDTQYF
-,TRBV6-1,TRBJ1-3,CASSDSGRNTIYF
-,TRBV4-3,TRBJ1-2,CASSHGTGRTNYGYTF
-,TRBV4-1,TRBJ1-1,CASGDEVGSEAFF
-,TRBV5-6,TRBJ1-1,CASNPGQIRVNTEAFF
TRBD2,TRBV7-6,TRBJ2-7,CASSPREGSYEQYF
-,TRBV12-3/TRBV12-4,TRBJ2-2,CASSSGGLFF
-,TRBV7-7,TRBJ1-4,CASSLAFGEKLFF
-,TRBV6-5,TRBJ2-2,CASSYGTPVAGELFF
-,TRBV5-8,TRBJ2-3,CASSSGDSPTDTQYF
-,TRBV29-1,TRBJ2-3,CSVESNPDTQYF
-,TRBV4-2,TRBJ2-1,CASSPSLATYNEQFF
TRBD1,TRBV7-9,TRBJ1-5,CSSSDGQGNQPQHF
-,TRBV5-1,TRBJ2-2,CASSFDASYQMNTGELFF